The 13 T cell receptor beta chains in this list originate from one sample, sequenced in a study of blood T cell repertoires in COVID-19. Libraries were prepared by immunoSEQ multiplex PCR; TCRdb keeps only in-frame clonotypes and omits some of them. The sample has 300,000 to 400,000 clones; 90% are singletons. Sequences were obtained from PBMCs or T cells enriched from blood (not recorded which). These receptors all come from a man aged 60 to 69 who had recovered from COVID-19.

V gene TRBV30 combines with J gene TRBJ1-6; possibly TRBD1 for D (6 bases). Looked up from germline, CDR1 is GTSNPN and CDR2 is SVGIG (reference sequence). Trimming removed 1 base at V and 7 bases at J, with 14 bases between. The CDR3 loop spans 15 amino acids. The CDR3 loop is CAWSGEGTGNSPLHF. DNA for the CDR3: TGTGCCTGGAGTGGGGAAGGAACAGGGAATTCACCCCTCCACTTT.

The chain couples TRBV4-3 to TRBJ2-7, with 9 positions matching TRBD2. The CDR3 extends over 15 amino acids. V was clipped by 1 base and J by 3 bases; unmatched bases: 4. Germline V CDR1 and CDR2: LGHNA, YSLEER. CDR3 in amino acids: CASSQGREGLYEQYF. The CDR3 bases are TGCGCCAGCAGCCAAGGGCGGGAGGGACTCTACGAGCAGTACTTC.

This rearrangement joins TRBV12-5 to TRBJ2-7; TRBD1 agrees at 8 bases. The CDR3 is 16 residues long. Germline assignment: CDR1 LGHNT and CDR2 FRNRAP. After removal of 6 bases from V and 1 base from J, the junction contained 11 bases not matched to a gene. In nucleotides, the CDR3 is TGTGCTAGTGGATCCCTTGGGACAGGTGGTTCCTACGAGCAGTACTTC. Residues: CASGSLGTGGSYEQYF.

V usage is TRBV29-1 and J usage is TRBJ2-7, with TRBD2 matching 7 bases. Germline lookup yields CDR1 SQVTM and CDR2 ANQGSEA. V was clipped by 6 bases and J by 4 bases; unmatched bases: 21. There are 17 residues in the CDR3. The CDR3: CSVSREREGRSLYEQYF. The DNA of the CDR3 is TGCAGCGTGTCTAGAGAGAGGGAGGGCCGTTCGTTGTACGAGCAGTACTTC.

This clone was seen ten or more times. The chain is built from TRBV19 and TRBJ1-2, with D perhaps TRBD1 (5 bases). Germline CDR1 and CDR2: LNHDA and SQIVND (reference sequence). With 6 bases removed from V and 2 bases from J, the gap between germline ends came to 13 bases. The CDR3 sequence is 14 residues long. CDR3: CASRSLDKNYGYTF. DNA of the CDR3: TGTGCCAGTAGGAGCCTGGACAAAAACTATGGCTACACCTTC.

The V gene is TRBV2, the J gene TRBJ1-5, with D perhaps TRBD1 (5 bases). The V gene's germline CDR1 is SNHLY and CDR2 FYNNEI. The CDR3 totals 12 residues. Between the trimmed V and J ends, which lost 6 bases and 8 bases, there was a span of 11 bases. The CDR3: CASSSDIEPQHF. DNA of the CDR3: TGTGCCAGCAGCTCGGACATTGAGCCCCAGCATTTT.

In DNA, the CDR3 is TGTGCCAGCAGCTTAGGTCGTCTAGCCCAGATGTACCAAGAGACCCAGTACTTC. Its protein product is CASSLGRLAQMYQETQYF. This rearrangement joins TRBV7-2 to TRBJ2-5; a weak D match, TRBD2 (5 bases). Germline loops: CDR1 SGHTA, CDR2 FQGNSA. This CDR3 contains 18 residues. Between the trimmed V and J ends, which lost 1 base and 0 bases, there was a span of 18 bases.

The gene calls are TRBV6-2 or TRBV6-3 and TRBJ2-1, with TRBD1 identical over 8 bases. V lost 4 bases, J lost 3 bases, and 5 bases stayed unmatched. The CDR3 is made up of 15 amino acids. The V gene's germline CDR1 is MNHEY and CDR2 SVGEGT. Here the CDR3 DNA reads TGTGCCAGCAGTTTGGACAGGGCCCTCTACAATGAGCAGTTCTTC. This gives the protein CASSLDRALYNEQFF.

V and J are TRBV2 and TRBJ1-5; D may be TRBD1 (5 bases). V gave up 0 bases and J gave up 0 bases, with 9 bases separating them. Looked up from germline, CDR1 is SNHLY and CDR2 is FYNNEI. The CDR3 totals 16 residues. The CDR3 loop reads CASSEATEYSNQPQHF. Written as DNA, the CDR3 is TGTGCCAGCAGTGAAGCGACAGAATATAGCAATCAGCCCCAGCATTTT.

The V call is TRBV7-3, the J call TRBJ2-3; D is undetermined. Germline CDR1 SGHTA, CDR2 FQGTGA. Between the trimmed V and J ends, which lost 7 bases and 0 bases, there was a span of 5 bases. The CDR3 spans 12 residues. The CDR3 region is CASNRSTDTQYF. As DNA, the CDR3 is TGTGCCAGCAACAGAAGCACAGATACGCAGTATTTT.

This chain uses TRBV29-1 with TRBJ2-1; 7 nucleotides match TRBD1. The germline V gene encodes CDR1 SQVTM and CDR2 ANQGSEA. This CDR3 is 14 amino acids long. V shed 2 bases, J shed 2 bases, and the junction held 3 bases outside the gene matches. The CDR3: CSVEPQGTYNEQFF. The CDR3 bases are TGCAGCGTTGAACCACAGGGGACCTACAATGAGCAGTTCTTC.

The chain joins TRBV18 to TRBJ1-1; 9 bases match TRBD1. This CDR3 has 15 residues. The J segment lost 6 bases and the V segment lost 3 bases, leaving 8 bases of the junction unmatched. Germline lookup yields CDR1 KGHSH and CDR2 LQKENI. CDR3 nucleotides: TGTGCCAGCTCACCTCCGGGACAGGGCAGGGCTGAAGCTTTCTTT. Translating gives CASSPPGQGRAEAFF.

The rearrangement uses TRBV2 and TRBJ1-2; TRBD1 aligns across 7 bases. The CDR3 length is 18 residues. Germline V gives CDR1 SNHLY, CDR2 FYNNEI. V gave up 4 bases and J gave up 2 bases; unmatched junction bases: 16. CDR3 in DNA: TGTGCCAGCAGTGCAGGGGGTTTTAGGCCCCAAACAAACTATGGCTACACCTTC. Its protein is CASSAGGFRPQTNYGYTF.